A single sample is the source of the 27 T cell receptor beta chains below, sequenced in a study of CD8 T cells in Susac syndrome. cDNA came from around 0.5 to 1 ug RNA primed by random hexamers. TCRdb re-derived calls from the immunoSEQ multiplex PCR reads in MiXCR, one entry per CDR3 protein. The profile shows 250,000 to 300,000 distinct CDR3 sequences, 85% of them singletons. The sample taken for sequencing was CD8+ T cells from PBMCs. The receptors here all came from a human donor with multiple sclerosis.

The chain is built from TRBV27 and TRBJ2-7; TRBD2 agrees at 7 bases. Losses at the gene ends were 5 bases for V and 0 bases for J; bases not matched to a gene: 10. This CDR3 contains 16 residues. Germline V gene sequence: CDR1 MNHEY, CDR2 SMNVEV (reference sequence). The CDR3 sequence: CASSPRPSGYSYEQYF. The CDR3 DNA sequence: TGTGCCAGCAGTCCCCGCCCTAGCGGCTACTCCTACGAGCAGTACTTC.

In DNA form, the CDR3 reads TGTGCCATCAGTGAGTCAGTTTACAATGAGCAGTTCTTC. This translates into CAISESVYNEQFF. The chain couples TRBV10-3 to TRBJ2-1; the D is unclear. CDR1 and CDR2 (germline): ENHRY, SYGVKD. The CDR3 has 13 amino acids. The ends were cut back, 0 bases at V and 4 bases at J, with 4 bases in the middle.

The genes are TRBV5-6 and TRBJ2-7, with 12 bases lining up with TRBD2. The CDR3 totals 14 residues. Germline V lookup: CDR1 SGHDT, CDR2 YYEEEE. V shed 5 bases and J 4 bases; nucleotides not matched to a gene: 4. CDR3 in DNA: TGTGCCAGCAGACTAGCGGGAGGTTGGTACGAGCAGTACTTC. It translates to CASRLAGGWYEQYF.

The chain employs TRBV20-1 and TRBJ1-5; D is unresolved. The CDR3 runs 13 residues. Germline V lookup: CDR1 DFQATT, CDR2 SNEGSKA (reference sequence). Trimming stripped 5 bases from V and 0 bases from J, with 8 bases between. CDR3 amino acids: CSAQEVSNQPQHF. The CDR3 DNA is TGCAGTGCTCAGGAGGTTAGCAATCAGCCCCAGCATTTT.

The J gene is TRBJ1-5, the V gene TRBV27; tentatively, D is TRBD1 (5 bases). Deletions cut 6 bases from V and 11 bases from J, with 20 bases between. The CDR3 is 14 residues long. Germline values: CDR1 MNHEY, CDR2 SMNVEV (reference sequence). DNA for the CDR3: TGTGCCAGCAGGGGGGGGTTCCCCCAAGATTCCCAGCATTTT. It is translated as CASRGGFPQDSQHF.

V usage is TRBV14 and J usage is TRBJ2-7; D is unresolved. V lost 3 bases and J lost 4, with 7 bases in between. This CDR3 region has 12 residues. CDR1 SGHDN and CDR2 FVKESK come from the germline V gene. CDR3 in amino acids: CASSHAGYEQYF. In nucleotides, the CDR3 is TGTGCCAGCAGCCATGCAGGATACGAGCAGTACTTC.

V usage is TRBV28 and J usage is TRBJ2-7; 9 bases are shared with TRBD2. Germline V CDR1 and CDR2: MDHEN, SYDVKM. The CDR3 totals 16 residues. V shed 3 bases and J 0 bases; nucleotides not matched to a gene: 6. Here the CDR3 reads CASSLPAGGPSYEQYF. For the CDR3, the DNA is TGTGCCAGCAGTTTGCCGGCGGGAGGGCCCTCCTACGAGCAGTACTTC.

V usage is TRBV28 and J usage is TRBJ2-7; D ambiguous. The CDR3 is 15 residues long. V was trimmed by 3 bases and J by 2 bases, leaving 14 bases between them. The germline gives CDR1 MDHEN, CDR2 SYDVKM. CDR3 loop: CASSFGLKSTYEQYF. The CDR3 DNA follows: TGTGCCAGCAGTTTCGGCTTGAAGAGCACCTACGAGCAGTACTTC. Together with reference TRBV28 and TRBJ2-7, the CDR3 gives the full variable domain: DVKVTQSSRYLVKRTGEKVFLECVQDMDHENMFWYRQDPGLGLRLIYFSYDVKMKEKGDIPEGYSVSREKKERFSLILESASTNQTSMYLCASSFGLKSTYEQYFGPGTRLTVT.

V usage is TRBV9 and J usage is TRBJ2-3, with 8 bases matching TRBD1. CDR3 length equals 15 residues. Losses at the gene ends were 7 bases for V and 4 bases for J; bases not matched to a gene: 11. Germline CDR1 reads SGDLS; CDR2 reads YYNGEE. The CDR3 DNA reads TGTGCCAGCGGTTACAATGACAGGGGCGCAGATACGCAGTATTTT. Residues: CASGYNDRGADTQYF.

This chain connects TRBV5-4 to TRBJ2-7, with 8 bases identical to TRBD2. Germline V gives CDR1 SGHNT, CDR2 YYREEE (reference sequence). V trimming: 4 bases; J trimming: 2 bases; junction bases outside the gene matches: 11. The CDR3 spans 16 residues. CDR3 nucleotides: TGTGCCAGCAGCCCGACCGGACTAGCTTCGACCTACGAGCAGTACTTC. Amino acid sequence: CASSPTGLASTYEQYF.

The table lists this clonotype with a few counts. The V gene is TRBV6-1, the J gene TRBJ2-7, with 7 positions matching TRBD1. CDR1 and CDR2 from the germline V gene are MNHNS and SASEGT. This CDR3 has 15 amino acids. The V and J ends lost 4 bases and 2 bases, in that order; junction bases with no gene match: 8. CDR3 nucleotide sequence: TGTGCCAGCAGTGCGGCCGGGACAGAGGCCTACGAGCAGTACTTC. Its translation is CASSAAGTEAYEQYF.

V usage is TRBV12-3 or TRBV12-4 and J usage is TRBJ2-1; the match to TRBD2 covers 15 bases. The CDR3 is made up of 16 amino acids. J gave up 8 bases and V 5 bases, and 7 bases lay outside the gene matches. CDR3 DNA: TGTGCCAGCAGTGGACTAGCGGGAGGGATTTTAGATGAGCAGTTCTTC. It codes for CASSGLAGGILDEQFF.

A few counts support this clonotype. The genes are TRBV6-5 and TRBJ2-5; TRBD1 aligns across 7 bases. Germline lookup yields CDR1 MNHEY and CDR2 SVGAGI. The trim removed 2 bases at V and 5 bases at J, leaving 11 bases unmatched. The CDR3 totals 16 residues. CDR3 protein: CASSYPRTGGEETQYF. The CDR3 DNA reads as TGTGCCAGCAGTTACCCGAGGACAGGCGGTGAGGAGACCCAGTACTTC.

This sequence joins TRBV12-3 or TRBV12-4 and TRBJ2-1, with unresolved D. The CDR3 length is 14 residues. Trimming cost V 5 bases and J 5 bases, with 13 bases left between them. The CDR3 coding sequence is TGTGCCAGCAGTACGAGCTACCGCAACAATGAGCAGTTCTTC. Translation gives CASSTSYRNNEQFF.

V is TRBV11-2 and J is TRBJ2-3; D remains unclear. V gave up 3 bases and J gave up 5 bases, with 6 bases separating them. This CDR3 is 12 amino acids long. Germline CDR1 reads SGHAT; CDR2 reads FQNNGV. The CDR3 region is CASSFYQDTQYF. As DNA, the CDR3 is TGTGCCAGCAGCTTTTATCAAGATACGCAGTATTTT. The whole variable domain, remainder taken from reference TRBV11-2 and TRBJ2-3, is EAGVAQSPRYKIIEKRQSVAFWCNPISGHATLYWYQQILGQGPKLLIQFQNNGVVDDSQLPKDRFSAERLKGVDSTLKIQPAKLEDSAVYLCASSFYQDTQYFGPGTRLTVL.

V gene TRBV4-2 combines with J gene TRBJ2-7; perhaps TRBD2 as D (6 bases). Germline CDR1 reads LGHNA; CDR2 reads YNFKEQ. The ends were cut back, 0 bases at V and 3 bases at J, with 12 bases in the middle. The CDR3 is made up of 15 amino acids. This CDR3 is CASSQDPGVVYEQYF. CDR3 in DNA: TGTGCCAGCAGCCAAGATCCGGGGGTGGTCTACGAGCAGTACTTC.

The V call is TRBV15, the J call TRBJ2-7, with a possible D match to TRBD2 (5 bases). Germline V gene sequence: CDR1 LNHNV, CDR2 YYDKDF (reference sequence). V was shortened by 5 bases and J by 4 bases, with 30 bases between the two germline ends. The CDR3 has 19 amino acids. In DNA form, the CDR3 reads TGTGCCACCAGCGGGGAGTCGGACGTGAAGGAGCGGTTTCCTTACGAGCAGTACTTC. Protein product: CATSGESDVKERFPYEQYF.

CDR3: CASSHKRTSGNNEQFF. The CDR3 DNA sequence: TGTGCCAGCAGCCACAAGCGGACTAGCGGGAACAATGAGCAGTTCTTC. The V call is TRBV9, the J call TRBJ2-1; 12 bases line up with TRBD2. The CDR3 totals 16 residues. Per germline, CDR1 SGDLS and CDR2 YYNGEE. After removal of 4 bases from V and 5 bases from J, the junction contained 7 bases not matched to a gene.

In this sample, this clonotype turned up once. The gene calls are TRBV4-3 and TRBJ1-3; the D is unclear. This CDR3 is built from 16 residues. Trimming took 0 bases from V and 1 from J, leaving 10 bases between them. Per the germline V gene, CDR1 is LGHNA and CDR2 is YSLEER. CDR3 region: CASSQDGRVSGNTIYF. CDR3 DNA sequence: TGCGCCAGCAGCCAAGATGGAAGGGTATCTGGAAACACCATATATTTT.

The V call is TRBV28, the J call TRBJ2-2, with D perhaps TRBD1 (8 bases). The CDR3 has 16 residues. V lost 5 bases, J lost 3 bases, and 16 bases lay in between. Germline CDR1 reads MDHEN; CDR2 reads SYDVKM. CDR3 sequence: CASSTWTGRDTGELFF. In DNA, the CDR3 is TGTGCCAGCAGTACCTGGACAGGGAGGGACACCGGGGAGCTGTTTTTT.

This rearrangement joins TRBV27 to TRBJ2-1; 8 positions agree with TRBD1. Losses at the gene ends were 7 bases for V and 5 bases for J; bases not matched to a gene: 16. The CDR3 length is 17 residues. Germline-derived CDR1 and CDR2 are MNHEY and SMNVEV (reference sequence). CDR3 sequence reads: CASTFIPLTGANNEQFF. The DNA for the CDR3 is TGTGCCAGCACCTTTATCCCCCTGACAGGGGCTAACAATGAGCAGTTCTTC.

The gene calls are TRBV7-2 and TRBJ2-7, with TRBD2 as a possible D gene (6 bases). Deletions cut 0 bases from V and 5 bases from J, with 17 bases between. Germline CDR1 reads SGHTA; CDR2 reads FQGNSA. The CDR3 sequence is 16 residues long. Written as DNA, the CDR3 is TGTGCCAGCAGCTTAGCGCTTGGCGGAGGGACGGACGAGCAGTACTTC. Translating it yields CASSLALGGGTDEQYF.

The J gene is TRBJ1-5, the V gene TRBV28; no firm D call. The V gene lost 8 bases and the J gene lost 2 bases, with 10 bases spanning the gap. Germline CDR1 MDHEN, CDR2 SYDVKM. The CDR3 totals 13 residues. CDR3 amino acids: CASAGGRNQPQHF. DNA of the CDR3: TGTGCCAGCGCCGGCGGCCGCAATCAGCCCCAGCATTTT.

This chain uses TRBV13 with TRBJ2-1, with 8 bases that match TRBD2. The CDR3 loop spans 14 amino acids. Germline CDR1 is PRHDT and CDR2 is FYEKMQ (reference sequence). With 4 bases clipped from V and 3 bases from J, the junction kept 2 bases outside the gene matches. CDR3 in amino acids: CASSSGLGYNEQFF. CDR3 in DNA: TGTGCCAGCAGCTCGGGACTAGGCTACAATGAGCAGTTCTTC.

The CDR3 sequence is CASSPEPCTEAFF. CDR3 in DNA: TGTGCCAGCAGCCCCGAACCTTGCACTGAAGCTTTCTTT. The V call is TRBV7-9, the J call TRBJ1-1, with D hard to call. CDR1 is SEHNR and CDR2 is FQNEAQ in the germline V gene (reference sequence). V shed 5 bases and J shed 4 bases, with 11 bases lying between them. The CDR3 totals 13 residues.

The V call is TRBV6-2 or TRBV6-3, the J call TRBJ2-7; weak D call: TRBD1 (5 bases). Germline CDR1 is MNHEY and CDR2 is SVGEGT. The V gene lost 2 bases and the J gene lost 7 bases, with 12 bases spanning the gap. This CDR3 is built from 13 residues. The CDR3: CASSYPGHSEQYF. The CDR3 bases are TGTGCCAGCAGTTACCCCGGACATTCGGAGCAGTACTTC.

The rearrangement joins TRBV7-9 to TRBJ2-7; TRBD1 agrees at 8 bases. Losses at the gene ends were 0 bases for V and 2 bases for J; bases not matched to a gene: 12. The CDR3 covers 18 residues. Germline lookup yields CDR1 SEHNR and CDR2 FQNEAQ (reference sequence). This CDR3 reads CASSLAAGGSPRAYEQYF. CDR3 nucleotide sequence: TGTGCCAGCAGCTTAGCAGCAGGGGGCAGTCCAAGGGCCTACGAGCAGTACTTC.